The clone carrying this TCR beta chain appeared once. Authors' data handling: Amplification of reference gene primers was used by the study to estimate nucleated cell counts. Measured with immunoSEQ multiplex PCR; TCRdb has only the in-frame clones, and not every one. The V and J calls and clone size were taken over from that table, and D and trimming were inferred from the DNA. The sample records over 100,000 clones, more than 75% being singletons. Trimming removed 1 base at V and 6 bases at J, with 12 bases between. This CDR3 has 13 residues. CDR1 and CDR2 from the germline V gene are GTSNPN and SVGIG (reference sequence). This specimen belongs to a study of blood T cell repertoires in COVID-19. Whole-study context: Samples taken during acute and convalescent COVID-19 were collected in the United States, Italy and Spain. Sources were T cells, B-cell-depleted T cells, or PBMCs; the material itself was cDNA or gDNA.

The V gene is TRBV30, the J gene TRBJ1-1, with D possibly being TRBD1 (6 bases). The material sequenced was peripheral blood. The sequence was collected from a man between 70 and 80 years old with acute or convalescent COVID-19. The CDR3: CAWSGGGGPEAFF. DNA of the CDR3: TGTGCCTGGAGTGGGGGCGGGGGGCCTGAAGCTTTCTTT.